Given below is one T cell receptor (beta chain) in context. The data stem from a study of somatic mutations in cytotoxic T cells in rheumatoid arthritis. The CDR3 totals 15 residues. Per the germline V gene, CDR1 is SGHVS and CDR2 is FQNEAQ. The V gene end was trimmed by 5 bases and the J gene end by 3 bases; junction bases not matched to a gene: 5. Data came from immunoSEQ multiplex PCR; TCRdb stores just in-frame clones and leaves some out. Of around 15,000 clones in the sample, roughly 70% are singletons; the top ten hold 25% to 30%. This TCR was sampled from an adult with rheumatoid arthritis. Sequencing was carried out using CD8+ T cells sorted from blood. The chain recombines TRBV7-8 with TRBJ1-5; 9 nucleotides align to TRBD1. The CDR3 DNA sequence: TGTGCCAGCAGCCCGAGGACAGGGGACAATCAGCCCCAGCATTTT. Amino acids: CASSPRTGDNQPQHF. Looking up the rest from reference TRBV7-8 and TRBJ1-5 gives the full variable domain: GAGVSQSPRYKVAKRGQDVALRCDPISGHVSLFWYQQALGQGPEFLTYFQNEAQLDKSGLPSDRFFAERPEGSVSTLKIQRTQQEDSAVYLCASSPRTGDNQPQHFGDGTRLSIL.